This entry describes one TCR beta chain. This sample is drawn from a study of blood T cell repertoires in COVID-19. TCRdb's table, derived via immunoSEQ multiplex PCR, lists solely in-frame clones and lacks some. The sample comprises 200,000 to 300,000 clones, about four fifths of which are singletons, and around 7.5% rests with the top ten. Sequenced sample: peripheral blood. This sequence originates from an elderly woman with COVID-19, enrolled during active disease.

DNA of the CDR3: TGTGCCAGCAGCTTTGAGGGAGTGGGCGAGCAGTACTTC. It is translated as CASSFEGVGEQYF. The chain uses TRBV5-4 and TRBJ2-7; the D gene is possibly TRBD2 (5 bases). V lost 2 bases and J lost 6, with 12 bases in between. Per germline, CDR1 SGHNT and CDR2 YYREEE (reference sequence). The CDR3 is 13 residues long.